This TCR beta chain was sequenced in a study of cytomegalovirus exposure and HLA in healthy donors. General observations from the study: Sequencing probably produced one cluster of sequence variants that were highly shared. Cytomegalovirus association was listed for around 170 TCR beta chains. Later analysis placed DRB1 highest and HLA-C lowest in TCR association rates, which differed by HLA locus.

Researchers ran the PCR with 60 Vbeta and 13 Jbeta primers. Only in-frame clones appear in the TCRdb table, and some are missing; sequencing was by immunoSEQ multiplex PCR. This sample has over 70,000 clones, with approximately 60% found just once. This clone occurred a few times. Its antigen is unknown. Trimming left V 2 bases short and J 0 bases short, with 10 bases between. Per the germline V gene, CDR1 is SEHNR and CDR2 is FQNEAQ (reference sequence). The CDR3 sequence is 16 residues long. V is TRBV7-9 and J is TRBJ2-2, with D perhaps TRBD1 (6 bases). Sequencing was done on a sample of PBMCs. This clonotype was obtained from a woman aged 45-59 years in good health and CMV-seropositive. DNA for the CDR3: TGTGCCAGCAGCTTAAGAAAGGGGGCGAACACCGGGGAGCTGTTTTTT. Its translation is CASSLRKGANTGELFF.